The present TCR beta chain was sequenced within a study of T cell responses to AZD1222 COVID-19 vaccine. Background on the study: Recipients boosted at about 4 weeks or about 12 weeks are pooled. Study conclusions and caveats: Clonal diversity was possibly underestimated, and white British individuals and females predominated among donors. Vaccine-associated CD4 TCRs spanned spike, dominant at 160-218 and 743-854. No day 14 peak samples; only post-peak repertoires were characterized.

Assay used: immunoSEQ multiplex PCR; TCRdb lists only in-frame clones, some missing. This repertoire shows some 120,000 clones, approximately 88% found once; its top ten account for over 6.5%. Details on this clone: Its target is not known.

This CDR3 spans 16 amino acids. Germline loops: CDR1 MNHEY, CDR2 SMNVEV (reference sequence). V was trimmed by 6 bases and J by 7 bases, leaving 22 bases between them. The clonotype originates from an adult in good health. The chain employs TRBV27 and TRBJ2-1; D is perhaps TRBD2 (6 bases). This material consisted of peripheral blood, taken on day 0 of AZD1222 vaccination. CDR3 sequence: CASSPPRRLVGNEQFF. The CDR3 DNA is TGTGCCAGCAGCCCACCCCGCAGACTAGTAGGGAATGAGCAGTTCTTC.